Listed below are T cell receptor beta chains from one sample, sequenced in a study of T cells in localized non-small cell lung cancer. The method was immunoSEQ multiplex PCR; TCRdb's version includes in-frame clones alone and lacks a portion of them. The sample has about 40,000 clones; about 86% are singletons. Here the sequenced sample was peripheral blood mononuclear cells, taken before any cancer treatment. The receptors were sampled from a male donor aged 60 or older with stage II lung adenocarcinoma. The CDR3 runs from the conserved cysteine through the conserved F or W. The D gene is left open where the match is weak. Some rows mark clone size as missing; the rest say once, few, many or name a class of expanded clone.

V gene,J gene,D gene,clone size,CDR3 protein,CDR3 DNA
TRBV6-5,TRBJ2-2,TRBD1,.,CASRPLQGYTGELFF,TGTGCCAGCAGACCTTTACAGGGGTACACCGGGGAGCTGTTTTTT
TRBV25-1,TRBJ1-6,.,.,CASSDLNSPLHF,TGTGCCAGCAGTGACCTTAATTCACCCCTCCACTTT
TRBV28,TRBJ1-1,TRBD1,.,CAIQTTGPEAFF,TGTGCCATCCAAACGACAGGGCCTGAAGCTTTCTTT
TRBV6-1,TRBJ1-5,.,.,CASSVQVEQPQHF,TGTGCCAGCAGTGTACAGGTGGAACAGCCCCAGCATTTT
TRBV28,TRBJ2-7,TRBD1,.,CASRPPKGAAYEQYF,TGTGCCAGTCGACCCCCTAAGGGGGCTGCCTACGAGCAGTACTTC
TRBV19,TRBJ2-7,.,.,CASSAGGGYEQYF,TGTGCCAGTAGTGCAGGCGGCGGCTACGAGCAGTACTTC
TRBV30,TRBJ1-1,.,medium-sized,CAWTRIATEAFF,TGTGCCTGGACCCGCATAGCCACTGAAGCTTTCTTT
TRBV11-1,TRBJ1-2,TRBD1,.,CASSVGQAYGYTF,TGTGCCAGCAGCGTCGGACAGGCTTATGGCTACACCTTC
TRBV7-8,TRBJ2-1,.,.,CASSLAGAREQFF,TGTGCCAGCAGCTTAGCGGGAGCTCGCGAGCAGTTCTTC
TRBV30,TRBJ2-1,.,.,CAWSWGDNEQFF,TGTGCCTGGAGCTGGGGGGACAATGAGCAGTTCTTC
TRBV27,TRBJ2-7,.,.,CASSSFGLKYEQYF,TGTGCCAGCAGTTCCTTTGGACTGAAATACGAGCAGTACTTC
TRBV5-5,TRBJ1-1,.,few,CASSLQDYTEAFF,TGTGCCAGCAGCTTGCAAGACTACACTGAAGCTTTCTTT
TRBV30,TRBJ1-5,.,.,CAWSAGTFPQPQHF,TGTGCCTGGAGCGCCGGGACCTTTCCTCAGCCCCAGCATTTT
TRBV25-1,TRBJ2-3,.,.,CASSESGGPSTDTQYF,TGTGCCAGCAGTGAATCGGGGGGCCCTAGCACAGATACGCAGTATTTT
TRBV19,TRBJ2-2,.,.,CASSRWGNTGELFF,TGTGCCAGTAGTAGGTGGGGGAACACCGGGGAGCTGTTTTTT